The clone carrying this T cell receptor beta chain came up many times. The antigen remains undetermined. The sample originates from a study of T cells in Graves' hyperthyroidism and ophthalmopathy. Study details: Staff took peripheral blood when the initial diagnosis was made, before any treatment began.

CDR3 size: 13 residues. V dropped 5 bases and J dropped 6 bases, with 13 bases sitting between them. Germline CDR1 SNHLY, CDR2 FYNNEI. Graves' hyperthyroidism was deemed stable given no ophthalmopathy progression within 18 months. Recently diagnosed hyperthyroidism of less than 2 months' duration affected patients aged 18 to 65. Study findings and constraints: Blood also carried most thyroid clonotypes expanded above 0.001.

TCR beta CDR3 regions were amplified from RNA transcripts. Using the HTBI primer set, a first-round RT-PCR was run on the TCR CDR3. In TCRdb, the multiplex PCR reads were re-called with MiXCR into one record per CDR3 protein. In the table there are 300,000 to 350,000 distinct CDR3 sequences, about 15% of which are singletons. The source of this sequence is a woman aged 25-40 years with Graves' hyperthyroidism. The chain uses TRBV2 and TRBJ1-2, with D possibly being TRBD1 (6 bases). The sequenced sample consisted of blood. The CDR3 coding sequence is TGTGCCAGCAGTCAACAGGGCAGAGATGGCTACACCTTC. Translation gives CASSQQGRDGYTF. Based on the CDR3 plus reference TRBV2 and TRBJ1-2, the full variable domain is EPEVTQTPSHQVTQMGQEVILRCVPISNHLYFYWYRQILGQKVEFLVSFYNNEISEKSEIFDDQFSVERPDGSNFTLKIRSTKLEDSAMYFCASSQQGRDGYTFGSGTRLTVV.